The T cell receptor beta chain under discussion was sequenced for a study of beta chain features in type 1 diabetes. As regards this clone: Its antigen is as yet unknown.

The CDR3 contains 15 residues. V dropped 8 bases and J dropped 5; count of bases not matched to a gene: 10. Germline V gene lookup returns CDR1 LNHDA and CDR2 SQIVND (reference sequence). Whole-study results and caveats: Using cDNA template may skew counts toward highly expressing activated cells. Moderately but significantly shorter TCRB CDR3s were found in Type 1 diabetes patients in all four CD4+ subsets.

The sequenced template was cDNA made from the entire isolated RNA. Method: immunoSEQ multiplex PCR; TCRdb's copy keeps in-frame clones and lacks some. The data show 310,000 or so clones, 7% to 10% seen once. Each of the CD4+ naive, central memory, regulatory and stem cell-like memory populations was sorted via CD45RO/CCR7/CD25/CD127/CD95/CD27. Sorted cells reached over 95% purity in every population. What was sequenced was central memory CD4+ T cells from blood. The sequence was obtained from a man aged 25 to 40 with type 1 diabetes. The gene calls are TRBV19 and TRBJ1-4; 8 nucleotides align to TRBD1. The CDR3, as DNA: TGTGCCAGTCGATACAGGGGGAATGGCAATGAAAAACTGTTTTTT. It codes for CASRYRGNGNEKLFF.